A selection of T cell receptor beta chains follows, all from one sample in a study of CD8+CD57+ T cells in acquired aplastic anemia. From the reads, TCRdb called clonotypes with MiXCR, one entry per CDR3 protein. The sample contains 110,000 or so distinct CDR3 sequences, 45% to 60% of which appear only once. Specimen: sorted CD4+, CD8+, or CD8+CD57+ T cells (not recorded which) from PBMCs. These receptors all stem from a human donor with aplastic anemia. Both conserved end residues are part of each CDR3. D genes are given only for firm matches. A row's size may be missing; if present it is once, few, many or a size class.

D,length,size,V,J,DNA,CDR3
.,15,.,TRBV5-4,TRBJ2-2,TGTGCCAGCAGCTTACCGGGGACGGGAACCGGGGAGCTGTTTTTT,CASSLPGTGTGELFF
.,12,.,TRBV2,TRBJ2-5,TGTGCCAGCAGCGACACAGAAGGGACCCAGTACTTC,CASSDTEGTQYF
TRBD1,16,.,TRBV5-6,TRBJ1-4,TGTGCCAGCAGCTTCGGGACAGGGTTAACTAATGAAAAACTGTTTTTT,CASSFGTGLTNEKLFF
.,16,.,TRBV5-1,TRBJ1-4,TGCGCCAGCAGCTTCTGGACGGGCACCCAAGATGAAAAACTGTTTTTT,CASSFWTGTQDEKLFF
.,13,.,TRBV5-1,TRBJ2-7,TGCGCCAGCAGCTTGGGGAGTTTCTACGAGCAGTACTTC,CASSLGSFYEQYF
TRBD1,15,.,TRBV24-1,TRBJ1-2,TGTGCCACCAGTGATCCACCGACAGGGTCGGATGGCTACACCTTC,CATSDPPTGSDGYTF
.,16,.,TRBV24-1,TRBJ2-3,TGTGCCACCAGTGAATTGGGACCCCTAGAAGGAGATACGCAGTATTTT,CATSELGPLEGDTQYF
.,12,many,TRBV9,TRBJ1-1,TGTGCCAGCAGCCGGGGGGCCACTGAAGCTTTCTTT,CASSRGATEAFF
.,12,.,TRBV2,TRBJ2-5,TGTGCCAGCAATCAAGATATGGAGACCCAGTACTTC,CASNQDMETQYF
TRBD2,15,.,TRBV30,TRBJ2-1,TGTGCCTGGAGTGTACGGTGGGAGGGATACAATGAGCAGTTCTTC,CAWSVRWEGYNEQFF
.,12,.,TRBV20-1,TRBJ1-2,TGCAGTGCTAGAGAGGTGGGGACTGGCTACACCTTC,CSAREVGTGYTF
TRBD2,15,.,TRBV19,TRBJ2-1,TGTGCCAGTAGTAATTGGCCTAGCGGGATCGATGAGCAGTTCTTC,CASSNWPSGIDEQFF
TRBD2,16,few,TRBV20-1,TRBJ2-1,TGCAGTGCTAGATCCCAACTAGCGGGGGGTTACAATGAGCAGTTCTTC,CSARSQLAGGYNEQFF
TRBD1,16,.,TRBV2,TRBJ1-1,TGTGCCAGCAGGAGCTACCGGGACAGGCCGAACACTGAAGCTTTCTTT,CASRSYRDRPNTEAFF
.,12,once,TRBV29-1,TRBJ2-7,TGCAGCGTAGGGCCAGATTCCTACGAGCAGTACTTC,CSVGPDSYEQYF
.,19,many,TRBV11-2,TRBJ1-6,TGTGCCAGCAGCCCCCGTTGGGGTGGGGGCCAAACCTATAATTCACCCCTCCACTTT,CASSPRWGGGQTYNSPLHF
TRBD1,15,.,TRBV2,TRBJ2-7,TGTGCCAGCAGTGACCAGGACAGGGGGCGGGACGAGCAGTACTTC,CASSDQDRGRDEQYF
TRBD2,18,many,TRBV20-1,TRBJ2-1,TGCAGTGCTTCCGTGACTAGCGGGGGGGGAAGCTCCTACAATGAGCAGTTCTTC,CSASVTSGGGSSYNEQFF
TRBD2,13,.,TRBV19,TRBJ2-5,TGTGCCAGTATGGAGCGGGGACAAGAGACCCAGTACTTC,CASMERGQETQYF
.,14,many,TRBV15,TRBJ2-4,TGTGCCACCAGCAGAGATAATTGGGGAGACATTCAGTACTTC,CATSRDNWGDIQYF
.,13,few,TRBV29-1,TRBJ2-3,TGCAGCGTTGATTTAAGGGAGGCAGATACGCAGTATTTT,CSVDLREADTQYF
TRBD2,16,few,TRBV4-1,TRBJ2-3,TGCGCCAGCAGCCAAGGCGGGGGGTCCGGGGTAGATACGCAGTATTTT,CASSQGGGSGVDTQYF
.,13,.,TRBV19,TRBJ2-5,TGTGCCAGTAGAAACGAGCCCCAAGAGACCCAGTACTTC,CASRNEPQETQYF
.,15,.,TRBV11-1,TRBJ2-1,TGTGCCAGCAGCCATCTCCCGACAGGCTACAATGAGCAGTTCTTC,CASSHLPTGYNEQFF
.,16,many,TRBV2,TRBJ1-3,TGTGCCAGCAGTGAGTTCTTTACAGGGTCTGGAAACACCATATATTTT,CASSEFFTGSGNTIYF
.,12,.,TRBV14,TRBJ2-5,TGTGCCAGCGGGGTCGGAGAACAGACCCAGTACTTC,CASGVGEQTQYF
.,14,.,TRBV25-1,TRBJ2-1,TGTGCCAGCAGTCCGGGGGACCTCTCCTATGAGCAGTTCTTC,CASSPGDLSYEQFF
TRBD1,13,many,TRBV29-1,TRBJ2-5,TGCAGCGTTCCGGGACAGGGGACGGAGACCCAGTACTTC,CSVPGQGTETQYF
.,16,few,TRBV12-3/TRBV12-4,TRBJ1-4,TGTGCCAGCAGTCCCATAGGGCCTACAACTAATGAAAAACTGTTTTTT,CASSPIGPTTNEKLFF
.,11,.,TRBV19,TRBJ1-1,TGTGCCAGTAGTATTGGGAGGGAAGCTTTCTTT,CASSIGREAFF
TRBD2,14,once,TRBV5-6,TRBJ2-7,TGTGCCAGCAGCTTCCCTAGCGGGGGAAACGAGCAGTACTTC,CASSFPSGGNEQYF